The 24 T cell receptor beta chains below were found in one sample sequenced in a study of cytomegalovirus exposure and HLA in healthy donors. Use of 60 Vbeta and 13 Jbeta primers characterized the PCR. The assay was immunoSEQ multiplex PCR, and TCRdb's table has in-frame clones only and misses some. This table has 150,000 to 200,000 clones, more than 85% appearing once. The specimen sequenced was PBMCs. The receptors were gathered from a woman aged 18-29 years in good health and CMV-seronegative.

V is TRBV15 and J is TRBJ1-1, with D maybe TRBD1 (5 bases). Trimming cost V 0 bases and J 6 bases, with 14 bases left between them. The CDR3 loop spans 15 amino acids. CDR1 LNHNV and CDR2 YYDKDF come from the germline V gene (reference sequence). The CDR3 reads CATSRDSVGAAEAFF. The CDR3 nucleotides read TGTGCCACCAGCAGAGATTCGGTAGGGGCGGCTGAAGCTTTCTTT.

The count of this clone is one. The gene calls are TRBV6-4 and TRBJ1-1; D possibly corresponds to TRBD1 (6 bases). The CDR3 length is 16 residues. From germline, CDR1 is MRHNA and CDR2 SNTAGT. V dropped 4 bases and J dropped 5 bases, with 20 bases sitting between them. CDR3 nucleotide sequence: TGTGCCAGCAGTGGGGATTGGGGGGGGGCGCGGACTGAAGCTTTCTTT. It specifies CASSGDWGGARTEAFF.

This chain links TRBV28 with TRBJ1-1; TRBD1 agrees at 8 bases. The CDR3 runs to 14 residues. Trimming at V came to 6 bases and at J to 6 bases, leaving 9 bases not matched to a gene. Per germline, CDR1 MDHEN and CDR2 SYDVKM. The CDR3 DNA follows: TGTGCCAGCAGCGGGACAGGCCTGAGGGCTGAAGCTTTCTTT. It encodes CASSGTGLRAEAFF.

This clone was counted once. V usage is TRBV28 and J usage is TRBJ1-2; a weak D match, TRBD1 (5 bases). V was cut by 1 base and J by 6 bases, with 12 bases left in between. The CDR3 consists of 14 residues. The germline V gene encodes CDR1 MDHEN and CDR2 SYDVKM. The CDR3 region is CASSLSGGKNGYTF. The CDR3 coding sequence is TGTGCCAGCAGTTTATCGGGGGGTAAGAATGGCTACACCTTC.

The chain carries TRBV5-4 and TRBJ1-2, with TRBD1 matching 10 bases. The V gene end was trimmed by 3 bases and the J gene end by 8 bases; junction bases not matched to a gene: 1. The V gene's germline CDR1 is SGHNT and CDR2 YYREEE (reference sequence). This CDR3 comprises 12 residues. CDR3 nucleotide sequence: TGTGCCAGCAGCTGGGACAGGGGAGGCTACACCTTC. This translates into CASSWDRGGYTF.

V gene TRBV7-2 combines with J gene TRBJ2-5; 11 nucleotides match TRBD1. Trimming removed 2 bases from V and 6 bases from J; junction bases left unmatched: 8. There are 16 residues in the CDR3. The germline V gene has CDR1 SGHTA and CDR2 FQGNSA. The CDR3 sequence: CASSLPPGQGGKTQYF. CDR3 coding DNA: TGTGCCAGCAGCTTACCCCCGGGACAGGGGGGAAAGACCCAGTACTTC. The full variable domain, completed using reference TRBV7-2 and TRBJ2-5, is GAGVSQSPSNKVTEKGKDVELRCDPISGHTALYWYRQSLGQGLEFLIYFQGNSAPDKSGLPSDRFSAERTGGSVSTLTIQRTQQEDSAVYLCASSLPPGQGGKTQYFGPGTRLLVL.

The CDR3 nucleotides are TGTGCCAGCAGCTTATCGAGTAGCCCCCACAATGAGCAGTTCTTC. Translation gives CASSLSSSPHNEQFF. The genes are TRBV7-9 and TRBJ2-1; no firm D call. Trimming took off 2 bases at V and 5 bases at J, with 13 bases between the two ends. This CDR3 has 15 amino acids. The germline V gene has CDR1 SEHNR and CDR2 FQNEAQ (reference sequence).

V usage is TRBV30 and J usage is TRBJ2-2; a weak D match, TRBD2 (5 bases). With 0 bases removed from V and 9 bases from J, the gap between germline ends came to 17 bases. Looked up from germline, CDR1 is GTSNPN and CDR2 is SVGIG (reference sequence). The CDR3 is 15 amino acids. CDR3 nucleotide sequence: TGTGCCTGGAGTGTACCGAACTCGAGGGCAAGGGAGCTGTTTTTT. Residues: CAWSVPNSRARELFF.

This CDR3 is CAWTRGTGSAETQYF. The CDR3 DNA is TGTGCCTGGACGAGGGGGACAGGTAGCGCAGAGACCCAGTACTTC. The chain is built from TRBV30 and TRBJ2-5; 8 nucleotides line up with TRBD1. In germline, CDR1 is GTSNPN, CDR2 SVGIG (reference sequence). CDR3 size: 15 residues. J was trimmed by 4 bases and V by 4 bases; bases with no gene match: 11.

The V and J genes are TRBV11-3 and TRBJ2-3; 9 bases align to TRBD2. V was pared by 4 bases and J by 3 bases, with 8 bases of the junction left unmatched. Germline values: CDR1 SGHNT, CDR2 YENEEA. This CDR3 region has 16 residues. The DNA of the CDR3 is TGTGCCAGCAGCTCGAGGGCGGGAGGGCCTACAGATACGCAGTATTTT. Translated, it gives CASSSRAGGPTDTQYF.

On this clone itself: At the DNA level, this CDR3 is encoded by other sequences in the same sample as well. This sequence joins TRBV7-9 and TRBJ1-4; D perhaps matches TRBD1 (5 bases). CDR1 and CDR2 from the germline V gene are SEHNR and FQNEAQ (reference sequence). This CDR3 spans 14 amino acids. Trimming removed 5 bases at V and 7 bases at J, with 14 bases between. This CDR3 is CASSHVAGREKLFF. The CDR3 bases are TGTGCCAGCAGCCATGTGGCAGGGCGTGAAAAACTGTTTTTT.

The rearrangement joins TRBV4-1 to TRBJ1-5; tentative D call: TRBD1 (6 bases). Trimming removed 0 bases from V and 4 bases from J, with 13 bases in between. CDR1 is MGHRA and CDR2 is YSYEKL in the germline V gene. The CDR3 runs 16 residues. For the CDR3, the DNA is TGCGCCAGCAGCCAAGAAGTAGGGCAGGGGAATCAGCCCCAGCATTTT. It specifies CASSQEVGQGNQPQHF.

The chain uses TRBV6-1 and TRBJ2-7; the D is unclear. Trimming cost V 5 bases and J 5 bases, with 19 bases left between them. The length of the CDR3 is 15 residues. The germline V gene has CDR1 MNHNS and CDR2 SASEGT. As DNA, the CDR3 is TGTGCCAGCAGTCCCCATACCCAGGTAGTGGACGAGCAGTACTTC. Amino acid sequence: CASSPHTQVVDEQYF.

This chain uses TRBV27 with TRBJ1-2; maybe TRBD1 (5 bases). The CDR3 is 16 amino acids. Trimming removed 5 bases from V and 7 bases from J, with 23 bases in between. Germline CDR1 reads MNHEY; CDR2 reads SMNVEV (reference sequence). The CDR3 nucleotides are TGTGCCAGCAGTCCCCTTCGGGCAGGGCATATGGGTGGCTACACCTTC. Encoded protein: CASSPLRAGHMGGYTF.

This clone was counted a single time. This CDR3 is CASSQGLVPGTSGRAVYEQYF. CDR3 sequence (DNA): TGCGCCAGCAGCCAGGGCTTAGTCCCCGGGACTAGCGGGAGGGCCGTCTACGAGCAGTACTTC. This chain uses TRBV4-1 with TRBJ2-7; 16 positions agree with TRBD2. After removal of 3 bases from V and 3 bases from J, the junction contained 17 bases not matched to a gene. CDR1 and CDR2 (germline): MGHRA, YSYEKL. This CDR3 has 21 residues.

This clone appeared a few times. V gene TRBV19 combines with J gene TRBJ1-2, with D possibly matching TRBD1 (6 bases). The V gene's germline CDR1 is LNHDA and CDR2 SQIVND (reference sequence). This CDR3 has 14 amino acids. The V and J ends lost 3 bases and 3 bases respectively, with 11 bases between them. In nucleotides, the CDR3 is TGTGCCAGTAGTATGAAGGACAGCCACTATGGCTACACCTTC. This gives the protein CASSMKDSHYGYTF.

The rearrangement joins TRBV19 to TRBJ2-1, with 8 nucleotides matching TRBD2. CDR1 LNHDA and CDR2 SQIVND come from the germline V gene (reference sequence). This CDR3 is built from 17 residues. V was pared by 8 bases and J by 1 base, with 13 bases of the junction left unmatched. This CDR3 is CASSSKVRGRSYNEQFF. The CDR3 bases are TGTGCCAGTTCATCAAAAGTCCGCGGGAGGTCCTACAATGAGCAGTTCTTC. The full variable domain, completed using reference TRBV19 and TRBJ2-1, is DGGITQSPKYLFRKEGQNVTLSCEQNLNHDAMYWYRQDPGQGLRLIYYSQIVNDFQKGDIAEGYSVSREKKESFPLTVTSAQKNPTAFYLCASSSKVRGRSYNEQFFGPGTRLTVL.

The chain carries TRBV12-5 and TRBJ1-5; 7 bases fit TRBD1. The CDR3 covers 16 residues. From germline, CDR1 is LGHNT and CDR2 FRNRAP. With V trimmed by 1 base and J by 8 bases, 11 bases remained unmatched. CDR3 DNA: TGTGCTAGTGGTTTGGGGACGGGGCAAGGGGGCGAGCCCCAGCATTTT. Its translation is CASGLGTGQGGEPQHF.

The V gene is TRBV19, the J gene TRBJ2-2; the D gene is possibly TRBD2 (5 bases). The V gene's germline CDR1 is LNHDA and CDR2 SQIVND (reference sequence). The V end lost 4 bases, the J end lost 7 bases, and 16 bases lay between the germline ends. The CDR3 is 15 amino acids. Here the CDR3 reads CASSNEGLPIGELFF. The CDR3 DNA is TGTGCCAGTAGTAATGAAGGACTCCCAATCGGGGAGCTGTTTTTT.

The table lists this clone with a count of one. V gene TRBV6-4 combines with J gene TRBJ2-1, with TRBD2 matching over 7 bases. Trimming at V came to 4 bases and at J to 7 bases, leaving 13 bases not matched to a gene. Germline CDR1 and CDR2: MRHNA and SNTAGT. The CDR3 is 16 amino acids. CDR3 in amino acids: CASSAQGLVGLNEQFF. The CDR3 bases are TGTGCCAGCAGTGCCCAAGGACTAGTCGGACTAAATGAGCAGTTCTTC.

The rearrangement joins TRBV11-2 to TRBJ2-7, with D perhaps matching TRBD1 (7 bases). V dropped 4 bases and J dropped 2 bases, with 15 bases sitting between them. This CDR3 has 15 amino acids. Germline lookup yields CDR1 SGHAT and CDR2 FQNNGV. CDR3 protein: CASSSEGAWAYEQYF. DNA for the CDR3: TGTGCCAGCAGCTCGGAGGGGGCATGGGCCTACGAGCAGTACTTC.

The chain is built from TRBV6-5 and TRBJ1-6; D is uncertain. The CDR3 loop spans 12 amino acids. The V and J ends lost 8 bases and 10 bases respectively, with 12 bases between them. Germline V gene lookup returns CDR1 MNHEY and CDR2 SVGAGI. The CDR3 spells CASSRRESPLHF. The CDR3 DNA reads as TGTGCCAGCTCTAGACGGGAATCACCCCTCCACTTT.

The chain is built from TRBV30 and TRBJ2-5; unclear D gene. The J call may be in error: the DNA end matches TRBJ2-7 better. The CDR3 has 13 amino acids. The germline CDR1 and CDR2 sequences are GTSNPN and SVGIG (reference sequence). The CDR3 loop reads CAWSRDNWVEQYF. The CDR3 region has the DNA TGTGCCTGGAGTCGAGACAACTGGGTCGAGCAGTACTTC.

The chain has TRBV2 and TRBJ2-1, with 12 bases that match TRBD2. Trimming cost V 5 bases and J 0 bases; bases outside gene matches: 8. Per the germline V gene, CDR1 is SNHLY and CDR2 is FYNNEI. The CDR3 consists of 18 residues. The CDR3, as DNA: TGTGCCAGCAGTCGACTAGCGGGGGCCGTAAGCTCCTACAATGAGCAGTTCTTC. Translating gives CASSRLAGAVSSYNEQFF.